This T cell receptor beta chain was retrieved from a study of T-cell reconstitution after alpha-beta-depleted transplantation in children. Unique molecular identifiers were used in preparing the TCRbeta library. TCRdb used MiXCR to reprocess the PCR reads, holding one entry per CDR3 protein. The top ten hold approximately 2.3% of the sample, which has roughly 300,000 distinct CDR3 sequences, 10% seen once. This clonotype was found a few times. V lost 5 bases and J 1 base, leaving 11 bases between the germline ends. The CDR3 consists of 14 residues. Germline CDR1 is SQVTM and CDR2 is ANQGSEA. The sequencing here drew on PBMCs from the stem cell graft donor, taken from the stem cell graft. This chain links TRBV29-1 with TRBJ2-2, with D hard to call. The clonotype was recovered from a human donor who donated a stem cell graft to a child with acute lymphoblastic leukemia. In nucleotides, the CDR3 is TGCAGCGTTTCTTTGGCCGTGAACACCGGGGAGCTGTTTTTT. This gives the protein CSVSLAVNTGELFF.